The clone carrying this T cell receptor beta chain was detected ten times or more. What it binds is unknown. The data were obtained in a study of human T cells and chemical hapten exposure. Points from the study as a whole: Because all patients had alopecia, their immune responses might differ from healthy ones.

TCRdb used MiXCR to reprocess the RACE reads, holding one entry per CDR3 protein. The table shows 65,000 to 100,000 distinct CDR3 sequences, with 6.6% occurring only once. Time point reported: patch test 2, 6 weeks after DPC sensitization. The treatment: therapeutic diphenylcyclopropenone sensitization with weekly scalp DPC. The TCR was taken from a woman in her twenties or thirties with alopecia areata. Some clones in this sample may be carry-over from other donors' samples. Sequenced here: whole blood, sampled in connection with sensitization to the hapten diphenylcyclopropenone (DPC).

DNA of the CDR3: TGTGCCAGCAGCTTAGCTGTGAGGGCTGCCCTCCACTTT. Translated, it gives CASSLAVRAALHF. V and J are TRBV11-2 and TRBJ1-6; D is unclear. Trimming stripped 1 base from V and 14 bases from J, with 12 bases between. This CDR3 contains 13 residues. Germline values: CDR1 SGHAT, CDR2 FQNNGV.